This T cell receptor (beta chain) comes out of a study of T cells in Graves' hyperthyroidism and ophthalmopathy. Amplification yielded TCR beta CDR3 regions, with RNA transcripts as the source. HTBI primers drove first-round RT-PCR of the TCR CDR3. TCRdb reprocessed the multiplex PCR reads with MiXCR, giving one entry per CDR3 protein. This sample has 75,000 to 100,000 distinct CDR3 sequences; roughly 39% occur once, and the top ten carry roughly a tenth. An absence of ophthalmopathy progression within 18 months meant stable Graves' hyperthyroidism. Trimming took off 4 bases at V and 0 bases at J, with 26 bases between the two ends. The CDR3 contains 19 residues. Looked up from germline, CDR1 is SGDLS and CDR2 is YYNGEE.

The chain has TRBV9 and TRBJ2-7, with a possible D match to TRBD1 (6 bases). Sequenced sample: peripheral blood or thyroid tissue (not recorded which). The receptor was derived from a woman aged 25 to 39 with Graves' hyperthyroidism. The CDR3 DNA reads TGTGCCAGCAGCACAAATTGGGGACAATCCCCTAGGAGCTCCTACGAGCAGTACTTC. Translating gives CASSTNWGQSPRSSYEQYF.